This TCR beta chain originates from a study of cytomegalovirus exposure and HLA in healthy donors (dated by TCRdb to about 2017). Regarding the study in general: An earlier analysis of about 560 of the donors reported 276 Gb of sequence data and 90 million to 120 million unique TCR beta sequences obtained from 180 million or so T cells. An early release that covered some 640 HLA-typed donors contained around 330 gigabases of sequencing data and roughly 84 million unique TCR sequences. Among the roughly 410 genotyped donors, roughly 80% belonged to the genetic ancestry cluster associated with self-reported Caucasian donors. The study aimed to test whether signatures of past pathogen exposure could be identified by cataloging public T cell receptors. Using immunosequencing, the study profiled T cell repertoires from 500 to 800 subjects and related those repertoires to cytomegalovirus serostatus. In addition to the first cohort of 500 to 850 subjects, a separate validation cohort of under 150 different subjects was used. To predict cytomegalovirus infection status, the study combined high-throughput TCR immunosequencing, statistical association of individual TCRs with disease status, and machine learning. In a later analysis, previously published TCR beta repertoires from 666 donors were re-analyzed and high-resolution HLA genotyping was added so that TCR occurrence patterns could be studied. The later analysis used no new phenotypic data to find candidate immune exposures, relying instead on TCR beta sequences and their occurrence across donors. An earlier analysis of fewer than 750 of the donors used high-throughput TCR beta sequencing to judge whether each TCR beta V gene segment behaved as functional or pseudogenic. Donor age, sex, ethnicity and CMV serostatus were compiled together with the repertoire data. A later genetic analysis took genome-wide SNP genotypes for about 55% of the roughly 700 donors and used that subset as a discovery cohort. Every repertoire in the discovery cohort had been generated on one and the same sequencing platform. HLA typing included class I and class II loci at four-digit resolution. The number of donors typed differed by locus, with roughly 629-640 for A, B, C, DRB1 and DQB1, 522 for DQA1, nearly 610 for DPA1, and under 490 for DPB1. About five DR-DQ haplotypes were treated as single units for association and clustering because of strong linkage in the cohort. Among some 410 genotyped donors of the cohort, an average of roughly 230,000 unique TCR beta nucleotide sequences was sequenced per donor, of which approximately 19% were non-productive.

The cohort consisted of some 670 healthy bone marrow donors. At the time of sampling, every cohort member was nominally healthy, though immune exposures that went unrecorded were likely present. The donor was CMV seropositive and was included in the group of approximately 310 seropositive cohort members. Every donor gave a peripheral blood sample, and the peripheral blood mononuclear cells from that sample were used for TCR beta sequencing. The Qiagen DNeasy Blood Extraction Kit was used to extract genomic DNA from the blood cell samples. Comments on this clone: What this receptor recognizes is not known. Nothing much larger sits one base from this clone, and base qualities are not available.

What the work shows at the level of the full study, not this receptor alone: Only TCR beta chains were sequenced in this cohort, and the absence of alpha or paired-chain data limited detectable features. According to a later genetic analysis, donors in an Asian-associated ancestry cluster had fewer N-insertions in productive TCRs than the approximately 650-donor mean. Most TCR sequences were observed very rarely across donors, whereas some public TCRs were present in many individuals. A total of fewer than 200 TCR beta chains were listed by the study as associated with cytomegalovirus. A group of highly shared sequence variants was considered likely to be a technical artifact of the sequencing pipeline. Three of the identified cytomegalovirus-associated TCR beta chains were confirmed in vitro to be specific for cytomegalovirus antigens. Correlated functional status among segregating V segments might reflect linkage disequilibrium, but an unknown experimental factor could not be ruled out. In a later analysis, the rate of TCR association differed among HLA loci, with DRB1 alleles having the most associated TCRs and HLA-C alleles having the fewest. A further reported finding was that TCR beta sequences accurately predicted the HLA-A and HLA-B alleles for most subjects in the first cohort. An earlier analysis of 450 to 750 of the donors showed that most TCR beta V segments appeared in productive rearrangements either about 90% or about 30% of the time, which broadly matched IMGT annotations. Because HLA typing was unavailable for some donors at each locus, only the typed subset was used in association tests. A later analysis found that most CMV-associated TCR beta chains appeared HLA-restricted, with HLA associations seemingly driven largely by CMV exposure. A later genetic analysis associated a missense DCLRE1C variant with V-gene and J-gene trimming of TCR beta chains, and an independent cohort replicated the association. In a later analysis, HLA-associated TCR beta chains were found to be more clonally expanded and to have lower generation probabilities than equally common non-associated chains. Specific HLA alleles were associated with 16,951 TCR beta sequences at a false discovery rate of 0.05 in a later analysis. Roughly uniform sequencing depth across donors was assumed in presence/absence analyses, although this assumption may not hold. Over 15 rarely observed V segments, including chromosome 9 orphons, were excluded from the earlier analysis of approximately 600 of the donors because counts were too low. The classifier was reported to diagnose cytomegalovirus status with high specificity and sensitivity in both the original and validation cohorts. The authors suggested that the approach could potentially be generalized to other disease states and immunological phenotypes. Because the 87-base-pair reads could not distinguish some IMGT-functional V segments, including TRBV6-2 and TRBV6-3, those segments were excluded. Immune exposure information for the cohort was limited to CMV serostatus. Assigning TCR associations to individual alleles was difficult when HLA alleles, especially DR and DQ, strongly co-occurred. In a later analysis, several top co-occurrence clusters were reported to appear linked to parvovirus B19, influenza, CMV and Epstein-Barr virus.

Receptor libraries were prepared by the immunoSEQ multiplex PCR assay. For the multiplex PCR, a mixture combining 60 forward primers for TCR Vbeta segments and 13 reverse primers for TCR Jbeta segments was used. A multiplex PCR assay on genomic DNA amplified the CDR3 region of rearranged TCR beta genes. Amplified TCR beta libraries were sequenced as 87-base-pair reads on the Illumina HiSeq System. For the original study's pipeline: Across the 670 or so repertoires, a later analysis counted approximately 75 million unique TCR beta chains, roughly 11 million of which were shared by at least two donors. A nearest-neighbor algorithm error-corrected the raw reads and collapsed the reads into unique sequences, merging closely related sequences to remove PCR and sequencing errors. V, D and J gene segments were assigned by aligning CDR3 sequences to IMGT reference sequences. For a sequence to be retained, a match of at least six nucleotides was required to both a V gene segment and a J gene segment. Rearrangements were called productive when the CDR3 lacked stop codons and stayed in frame with V and J; all others were non-productive. CDR3 was defined by IMGT convention, running from the second conserved V-encoded cysteine to the conserved J-encoded phenylalanine. Sequences without an unambiguous match to a single V gene segment were excluded from the earlier analysis of almost 600 of the donors. In an earlier analysis of 450 to 750 of the donors, a V segment was called functional when productive rearrangements were above 56.7%, and segregating when the standard deviation between donors exceeded 5%. A statistical classification framework was developed to diagnose cytomegalovirus status using the catalog of TCR beta chain sequences. V and J gene assignment, in a later analysis, came from comparing TCR nucleotide sequences with IMGT/GENE-DB human TR gene sequences. Using the TCRdist pipeline, a later analysis assigned CDR3 sequences along with most-parsimonious VDJ recombination scenarios. In a later analysis, each TCR beta chain was defined by its CDR3 amino acid sequence together with its V-gene family, and reads lacking a unique V-gene family were excluded. In a later analysis, 500 to 700 highly shared, low-generation-probability nucleotide sequences were removed to address suspected cross-contamination and a sequencing artifact. In a later analysis, a clonal expansion index for each public chain was calculated from normalized within-repertoire ranks of inferred template counts. A later analysis computed generation probabilities with a VDJ recombination model fitted to out-of-frame rearrangements, and checked the results against IGoR. In a later analysis, TCR-TCR, TCR-HLA and TCR-CMV co-occurrence was scored with hypergeometric tests, and a repertoire-size bias correction was applied to TCR pairs. In a later analysis, false discovery rates were estimated by permuting HLA or CMV assignments 20 times. In a later analysis, co-occurring TCRs were grouped using DBSCAN, and TCRdist sequence similarity was added for clustering within HLA-allele-positive subsets. For co-occurrence clustering, repertoires with fewer than 30,000 or more than 120,000 public chains were excluded, along with roughly five repertoires with anomalous nucleotide sharing. TCRdb took over this immuneACCESS table, retaining in-frame rearrangements with V and J assigned. Such tables are incomplete; in checked studies, under half of the missing clones stem from an unresolved V gene, and the remainder is unexplained. Clonal size and the V and J genes are those of that table, whereas D and trimming came from the DNA. This sample holds about 91,000 clones; 78% were observed only once. Together, the top ten hold approximately 4.4% of the sample.

V trim: 9 bases; J trim: 8 bases; unmatched bases: 7. The germline V gene gives CDR1 as KGHSH and CDR2 as LQKENI. CDR3 length: 13 amino acids, cysteine to phenylalanine. Only the CDR3 DNA stays, 39 bases, in frame from base 1. The chain couples TRBV18 to TRBJ2-1; 10 bases in the junction line up with TRBD2. Sequenced sample: PBMCs. The receptor was derived from a male donor in good health and CMV-seropositive. The sequence in DNA is TGTGCCAGTTCTAGCGGGGGTTCATATGAGCAGTTCTTC. The resulting protein is CASSSGGSYEQFF. Outside the CDR3, residues come from the reference TRBV18 and TRBJ2-1 proteins, so the full variable domain is: NAGVMQNPRHLVRRRGQEARLRCSPMKGHSHVYWYRQLPEEGLKFMVYLQKENIIDESGMPKERFSAEFPKEGPSILRIQQVVRGDSAAYFCASSSGGSYEQFFGPGTRLTVL.